The clone carrying this T cell receptor beta chain was seen at least ten times. Its antigen is not identified. This sample stems from a study of T cells in Graves' hyperthyroidism and ophthalmopathy. Study context: Peripheral blood was drawn at first diagnosis, prior to all treatment.

Amplification of TCR beta CDR3 regions used RNA as the template. Using the HTBI primer set, a first-round RT-PCR was run on the TCR CDR3. TCRdb passed the multiplex PCR reads through MiXCR, listing each CDR3 protein once. The table has 300,000 to 450,000 distinct CDR3 sequences, roughly 15% seen once; the top ten hold roughly 21%. Germline V CDR1 and CDR2: MNHEY, SVGEGT. The V segment lost 6 bases and the J segment 0 bases; nucleotides outside the gene matches: 4. CDR3 length: 17 residues. Overall study results and limits: Model output signaled ophthalmopathy a median approximately 6.2 months ahead of onset. Among clonotypes expanded in thyroid above 0.001, most were also found in blood.

Specimen: blood. The clonotype originates from a woman under 40 with Graves' ophthalmopathy. The chain combines TRBV6-2 or TRBV6-3 with TRBJ2-3; TRBD2 matches at 15 bases. In DNA, the CDR3 is TGTGCCAGCAGGGGACTAGCGGGGGGTAGAAGCACAGATACGCAGTATTTT. Its translation is CASRGLAGGRSTDTQYF.